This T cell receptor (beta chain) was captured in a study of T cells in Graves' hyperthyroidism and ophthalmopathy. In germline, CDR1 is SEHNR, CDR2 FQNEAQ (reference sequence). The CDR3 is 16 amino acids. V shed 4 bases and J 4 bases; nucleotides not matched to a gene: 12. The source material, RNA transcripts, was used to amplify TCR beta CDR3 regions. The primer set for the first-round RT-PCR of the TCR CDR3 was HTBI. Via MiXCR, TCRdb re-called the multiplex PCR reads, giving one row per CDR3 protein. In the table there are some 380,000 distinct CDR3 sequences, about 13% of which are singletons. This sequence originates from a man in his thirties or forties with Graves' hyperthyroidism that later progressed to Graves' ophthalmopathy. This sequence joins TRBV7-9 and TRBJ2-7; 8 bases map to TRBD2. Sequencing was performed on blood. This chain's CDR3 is CASSSPGTSGGYEQYF. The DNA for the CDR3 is TGTGCCAGCAGCTCCCCCGGGACATCGGGGGGGTACGAGCAGTACTTC. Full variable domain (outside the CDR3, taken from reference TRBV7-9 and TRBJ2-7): DTGVSQNPRHKITKRGQNVTFRCDPISEHNRLYWYRQTLGQGPEFLTYFQNEAQLEKSRLLSDRFSAERPKGSFSTLEIQRTEQGDSAMYLCASSSPGTSGGYEQYFGPGTRLTVT.